The clone carrying this T cell receptor beta chain was seen a single time. No antigen is known for it. With 7 bases removed from V and 3 bases from J, the gap between germline ends came to 5 bases. Germline V gene lookup returns CDR1 MNHNS and CDR2 SASEGT. The CDR3 is 11 residues long. The PCR made use of 60 Vbeta and 13 Jbeta primers. Only in-frame clones appear in the TCRdb table, and some are missing; sequencing was by immunoSEQ multiplex PCR. The sample lists more than 95,000 clones, 70% to 75% seen once, with 1.5% to 2% in the top ten. This specimen comes from a study of cytomegalovirus exposure and HLA in healthy donors. General study findings and limits: As a later analysis showed, a missense DCLRE1C variant was linked to trimming of TCR beta V- and J-genes. Reports state that TCR beta sequences accurately predicted most subjects' HLA-A and HLA-B alleles. Per a later analysis, HLA-associated TCR beta chains showed more clonal expansion than other, equally common TCR beta chains.

The J gene is TRBJ2-3, the V gene TRBV6-1, with D hard to call. Sequenced input: PBMCs. This sequence was found in a woman between 18 and 30 years old in good health and CMV-seronegative. The DNA of the CDR3 is TGTGCCAGCATTGTAACAGATACGCAGTATTTT. Translated, it gives CASIVTDTQYF.